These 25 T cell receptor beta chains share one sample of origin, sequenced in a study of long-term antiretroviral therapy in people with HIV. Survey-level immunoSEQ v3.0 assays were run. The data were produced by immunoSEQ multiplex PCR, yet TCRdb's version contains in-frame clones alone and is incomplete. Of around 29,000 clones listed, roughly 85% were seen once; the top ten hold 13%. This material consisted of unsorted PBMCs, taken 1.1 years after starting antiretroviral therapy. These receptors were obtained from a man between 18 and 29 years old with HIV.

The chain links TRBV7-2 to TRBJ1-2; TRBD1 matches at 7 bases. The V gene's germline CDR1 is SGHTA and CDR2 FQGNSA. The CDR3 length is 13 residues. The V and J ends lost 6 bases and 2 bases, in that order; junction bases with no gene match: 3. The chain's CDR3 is CASRMDRNYGYTF. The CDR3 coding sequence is TGTGCCAGCAGAATGGACAGGAACTATGGCTACACCTTC.

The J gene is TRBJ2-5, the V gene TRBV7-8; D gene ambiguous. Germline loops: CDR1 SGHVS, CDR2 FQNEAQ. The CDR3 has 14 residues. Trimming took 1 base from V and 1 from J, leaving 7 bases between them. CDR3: CASSLDGSQETQYF. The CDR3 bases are TGTGCCAGCAGCTTAGATGGATCCCAAGAGACCCAGTACTTC.

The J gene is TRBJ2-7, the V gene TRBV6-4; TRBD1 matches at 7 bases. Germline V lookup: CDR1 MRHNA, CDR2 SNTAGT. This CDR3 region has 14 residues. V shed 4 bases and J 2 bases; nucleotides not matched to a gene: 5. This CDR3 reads CASSGGTATYEQYF. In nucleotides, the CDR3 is TGTGCCAGCAGTGGTGGGACAGCGACCTACGAGCAGTACTTC.

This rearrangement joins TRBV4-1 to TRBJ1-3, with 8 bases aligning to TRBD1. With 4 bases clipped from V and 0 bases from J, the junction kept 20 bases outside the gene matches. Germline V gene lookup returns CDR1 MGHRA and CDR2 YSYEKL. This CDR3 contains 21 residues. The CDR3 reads CASSPGRSGQVQAGSGNTIYF. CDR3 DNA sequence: TGCGCCAGCAGCCCCGGGAGGTCGGGACAGGTCCAAGCTGGCTCTGGAAACACCATATATTTT.

CDR3 region: CASSEAGLGTNEKLFF. The CDR3, as DNA: TGTGCCAGCAGTGAAGCAGGGTTGGGAACTAATGAAAAACTGTTTTTT. The chain links TRBV25-1 to TRBJ1-4; a weak D match, TRBD1 (5 bases). From germline, CDR1 is MGHDK and CDR2 SYGVNS. The CDR3 spans 16 residues. The V and J ends lost 2 bases and 1 base respectively, with 11 bases between them.

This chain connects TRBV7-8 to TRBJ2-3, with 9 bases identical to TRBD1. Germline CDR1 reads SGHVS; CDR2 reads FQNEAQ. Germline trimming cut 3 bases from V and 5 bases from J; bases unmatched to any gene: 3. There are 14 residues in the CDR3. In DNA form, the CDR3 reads TGTGCCAGCAGCTTCCGGGACAGGGAAGATACGCAGTATTTT. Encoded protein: CASSFRDREDTQYF.

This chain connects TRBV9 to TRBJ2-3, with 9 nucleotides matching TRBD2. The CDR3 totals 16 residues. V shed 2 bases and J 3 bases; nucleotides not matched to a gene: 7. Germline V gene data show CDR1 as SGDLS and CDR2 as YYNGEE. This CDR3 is CASSVIAGGPTDTQYF. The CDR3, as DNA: TGTGCCAGCAGCGTTATTGCGGGAGGGCCTACAGATACGCAGTATTTT.

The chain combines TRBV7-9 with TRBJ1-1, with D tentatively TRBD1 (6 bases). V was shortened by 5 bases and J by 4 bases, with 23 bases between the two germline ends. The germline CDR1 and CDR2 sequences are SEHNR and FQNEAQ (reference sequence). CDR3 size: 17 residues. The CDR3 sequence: CASSNGRGWGSGTEAFF. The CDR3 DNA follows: TGTGCCAGCAGCAATGGTAGGGGGTGGGGGTCGGGCACTGAAGCTTTCTTT.

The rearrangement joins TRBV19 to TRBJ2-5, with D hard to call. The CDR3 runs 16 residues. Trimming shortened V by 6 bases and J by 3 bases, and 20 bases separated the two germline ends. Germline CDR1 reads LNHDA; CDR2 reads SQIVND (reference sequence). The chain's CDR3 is CASSDRAMLGEETQYF. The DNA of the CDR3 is TGTGCCAGTAGCGATCGGGCTATGCTGGGTGAAGAGACCCAGTACTTC.

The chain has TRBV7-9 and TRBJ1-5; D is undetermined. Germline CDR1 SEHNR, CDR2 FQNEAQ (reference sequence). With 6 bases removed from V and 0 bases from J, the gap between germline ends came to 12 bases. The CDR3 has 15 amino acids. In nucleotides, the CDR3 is TGTGCCAGCAGGTCAGGAACGGGTAGCAATCAGCCCCAGCATTTT. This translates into CASRSGTGSNQPQHF. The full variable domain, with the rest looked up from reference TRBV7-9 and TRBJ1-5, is DTGVSQNPRHKITKRGQNVTFRCDPISEHNRLYWYRQTLGQGPEFLTYFQNEAQLEKSRLLSDRFSAERPKGSFSTLEIQRTEQGDSAMYLCASRSGTGSNQPQHFGDGTRLSIL.

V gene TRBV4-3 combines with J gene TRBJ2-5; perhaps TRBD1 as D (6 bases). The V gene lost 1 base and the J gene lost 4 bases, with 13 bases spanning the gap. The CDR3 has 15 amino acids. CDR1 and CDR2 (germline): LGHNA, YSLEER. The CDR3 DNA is TGCGCCAGCAGCCAAGGTCAGGGGATGGGAGAGACCCAGTACTTC. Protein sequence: CASSQGQGMGETQYF.

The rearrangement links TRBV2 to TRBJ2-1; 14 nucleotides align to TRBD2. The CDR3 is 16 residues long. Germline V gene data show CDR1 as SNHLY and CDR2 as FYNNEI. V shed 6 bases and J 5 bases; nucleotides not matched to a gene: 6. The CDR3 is CASSGTSGSMHNEQFF. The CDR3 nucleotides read TGTGCCAGCAGCGGGACTAGCGGGAGTATGCACAATGAGCAGTTCTTC.

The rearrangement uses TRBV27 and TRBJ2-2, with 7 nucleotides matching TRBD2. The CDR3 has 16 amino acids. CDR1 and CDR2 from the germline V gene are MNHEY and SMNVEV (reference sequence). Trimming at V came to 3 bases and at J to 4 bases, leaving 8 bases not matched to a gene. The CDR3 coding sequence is TGTGCCAGCAGTTTTCTGACGGGAGGACGCACCGGGGAGCTGTTTTTT. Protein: CASSFLTGGRTGELFF.

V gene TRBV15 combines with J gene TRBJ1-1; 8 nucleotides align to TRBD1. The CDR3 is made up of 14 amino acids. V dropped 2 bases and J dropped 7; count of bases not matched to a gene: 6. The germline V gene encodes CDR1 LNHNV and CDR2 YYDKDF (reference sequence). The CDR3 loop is CATSRRTGTDEAFF. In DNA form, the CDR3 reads TGTGCCACCAGCAGACGGACAGGGACGGATGAAGCTTTCTTT.

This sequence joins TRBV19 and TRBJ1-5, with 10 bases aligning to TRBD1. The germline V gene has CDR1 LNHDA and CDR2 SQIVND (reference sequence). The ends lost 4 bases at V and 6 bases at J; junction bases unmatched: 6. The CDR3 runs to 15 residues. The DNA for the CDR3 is TGTGCCAGTAGTACCGGGACAGGGGTAGGTCAGCCCCAGCATTTT. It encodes CASSTGTGVGQPQHF. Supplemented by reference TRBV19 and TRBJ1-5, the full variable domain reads DGGITQSPKYLFRKEGQNVTLSCEQNLNHDAMYWYRQDPGQGLRLIYYSQIVNDFQKGDIAEGYSVSREKKESFPLTVTSAQKNPTAFYLCASSTGTGVGQPQHFGDGTRLSIL.

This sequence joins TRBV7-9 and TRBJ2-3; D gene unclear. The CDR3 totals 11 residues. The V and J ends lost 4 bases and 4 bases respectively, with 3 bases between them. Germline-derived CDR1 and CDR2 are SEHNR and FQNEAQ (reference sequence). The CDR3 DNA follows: TGTGCCAGCAGCTCTGCAGATACGCAGTATTTT. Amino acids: CASSSADTQYF.

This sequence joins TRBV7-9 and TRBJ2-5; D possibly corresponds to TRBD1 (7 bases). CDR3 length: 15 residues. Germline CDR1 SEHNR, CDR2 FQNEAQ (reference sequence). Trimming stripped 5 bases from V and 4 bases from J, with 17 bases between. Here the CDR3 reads CASSPSGTAGETQYF. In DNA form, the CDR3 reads TGTGCCAGCAGCCCCTCCGGGACAGCGGGAGAGACCCAGTACTTC.

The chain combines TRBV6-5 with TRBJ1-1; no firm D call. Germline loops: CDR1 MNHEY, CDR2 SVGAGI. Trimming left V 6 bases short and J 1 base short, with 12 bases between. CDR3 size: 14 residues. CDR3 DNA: TGTGCCAGCAGCTTAGGGCATACGAACACTGAAGCTTTCTTT. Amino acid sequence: CASSLGHTNTEAFF.

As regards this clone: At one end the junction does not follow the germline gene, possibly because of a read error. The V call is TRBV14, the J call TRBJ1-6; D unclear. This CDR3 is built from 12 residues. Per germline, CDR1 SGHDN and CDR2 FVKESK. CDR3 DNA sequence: TGTGCCAGCAGCAAAGACCCTTCACCCCTCCACTTT. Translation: CASSKDPSPLHF.

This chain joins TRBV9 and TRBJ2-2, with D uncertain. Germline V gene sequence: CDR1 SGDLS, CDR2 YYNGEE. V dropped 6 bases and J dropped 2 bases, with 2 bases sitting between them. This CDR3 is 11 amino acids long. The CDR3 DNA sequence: TGTGCCAGCACCAACACCGGGGAGCTGTTTTTT. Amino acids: CASTNTGELFF.

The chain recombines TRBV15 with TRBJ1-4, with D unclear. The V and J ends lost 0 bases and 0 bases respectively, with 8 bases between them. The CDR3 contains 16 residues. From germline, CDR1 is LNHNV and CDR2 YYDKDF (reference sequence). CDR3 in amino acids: CATSRDNGATNEKLFF. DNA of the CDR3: TGTGCCACCAGCAGAGATAACGGGGCAACTAATGAAAAACTGTTTTTT.

CDR3 amino acids: CASSLTGTGAGTEAFF. The CDR3 DNA sequence: TGTGCCAGCAGCCTCACCGGGACAGGGGCAGGAACTGAAGCTTTCTTT. V is TRBV7-3 and J is TRBJ1-1; 10 bases agree with TRBD1. With V trimmed by 5 bases and J by 5 bases, 11 bases remained unmatched. CDR1 SGHTA and CDR2 FQGTGA come from the germline V gene. This CDR3 comprises 16 residues.

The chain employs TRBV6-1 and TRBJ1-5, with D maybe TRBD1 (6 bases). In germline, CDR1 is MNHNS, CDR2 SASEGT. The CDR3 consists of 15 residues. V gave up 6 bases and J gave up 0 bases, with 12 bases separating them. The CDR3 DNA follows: TGTGCCAGCAGAGACAGGTTCGATAGCAATCAGCCCCAGCATTTT. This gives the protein CASRDRFDSNQPQHF.

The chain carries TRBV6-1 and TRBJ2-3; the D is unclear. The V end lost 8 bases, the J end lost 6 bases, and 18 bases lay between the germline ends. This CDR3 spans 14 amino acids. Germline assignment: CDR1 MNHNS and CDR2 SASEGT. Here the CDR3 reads CASRSDNSDDTQYF. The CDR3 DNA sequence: TGTGCCAGCCGGAGTGACAACTCCGACGATACGCAGTATTTT.

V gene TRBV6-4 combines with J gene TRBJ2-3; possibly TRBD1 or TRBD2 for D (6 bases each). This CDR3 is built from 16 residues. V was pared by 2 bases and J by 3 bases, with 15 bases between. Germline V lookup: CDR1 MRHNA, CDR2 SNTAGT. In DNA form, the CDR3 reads TGTGCCAGCAGTGACGCCCTAGGGGGGCCTACAGATACGCAGTATTTT. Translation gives CASSDALGGPTDTQYF.